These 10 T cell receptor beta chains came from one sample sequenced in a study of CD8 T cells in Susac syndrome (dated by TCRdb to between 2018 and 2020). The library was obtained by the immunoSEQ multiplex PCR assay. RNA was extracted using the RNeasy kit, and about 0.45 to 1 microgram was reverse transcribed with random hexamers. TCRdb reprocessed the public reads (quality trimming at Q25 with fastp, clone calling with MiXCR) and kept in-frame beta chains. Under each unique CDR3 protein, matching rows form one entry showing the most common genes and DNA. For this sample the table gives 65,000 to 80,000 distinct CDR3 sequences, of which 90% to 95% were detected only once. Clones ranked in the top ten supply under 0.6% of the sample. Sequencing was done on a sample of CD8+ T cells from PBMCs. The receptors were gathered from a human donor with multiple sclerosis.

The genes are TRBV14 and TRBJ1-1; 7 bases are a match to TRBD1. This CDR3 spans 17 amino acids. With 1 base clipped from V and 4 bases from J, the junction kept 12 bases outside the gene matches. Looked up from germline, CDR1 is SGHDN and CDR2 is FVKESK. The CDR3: CASSQVRQGTWGTEAFF. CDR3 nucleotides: TGTGCCAGCAGCCAAGTGAGACAGGGAACCTGGGGCACTGAAGCTTTCTTT.

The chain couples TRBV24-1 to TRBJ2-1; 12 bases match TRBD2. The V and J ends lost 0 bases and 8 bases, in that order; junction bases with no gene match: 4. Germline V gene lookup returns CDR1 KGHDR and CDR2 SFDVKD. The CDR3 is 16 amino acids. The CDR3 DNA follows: TGTGCCACCAGTGATTTGCAGCTAGCGGGGGGGCATGAGCAGTTCTTC. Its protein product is CATSDLQLAGGHEQFF.

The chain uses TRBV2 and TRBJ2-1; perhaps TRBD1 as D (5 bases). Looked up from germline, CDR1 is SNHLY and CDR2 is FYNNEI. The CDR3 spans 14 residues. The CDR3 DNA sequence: TGTGCGAGCGTACTCGATACAGGAAACAATGAGCAGTTCTTC. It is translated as CASVLDTGNNEQFF.

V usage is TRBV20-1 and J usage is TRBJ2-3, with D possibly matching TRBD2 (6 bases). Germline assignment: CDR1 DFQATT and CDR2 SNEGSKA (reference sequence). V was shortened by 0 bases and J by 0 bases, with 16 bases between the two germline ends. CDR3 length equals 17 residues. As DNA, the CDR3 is TGCAGTGCTAGAGACGTAGGGACTCGTCCTAGCACAGATACGCAGTATTTT. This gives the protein CSARDVGTRPSTDTQYF.

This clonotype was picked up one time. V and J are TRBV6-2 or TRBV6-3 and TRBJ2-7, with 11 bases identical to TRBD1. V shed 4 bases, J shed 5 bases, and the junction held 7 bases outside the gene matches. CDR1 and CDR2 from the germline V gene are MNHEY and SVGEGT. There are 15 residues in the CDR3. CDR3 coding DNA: TGTGCCAGCAGTTCCGGGACAGGGGGATCCGACGAGCAGTACTTC. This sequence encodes CASSSGTGGSDEQYF.

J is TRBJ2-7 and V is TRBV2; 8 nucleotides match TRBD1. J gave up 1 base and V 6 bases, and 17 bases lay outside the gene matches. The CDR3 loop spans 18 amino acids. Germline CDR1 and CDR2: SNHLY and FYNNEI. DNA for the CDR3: TGTGCCAGCAGGGCAGCACTTGGGACAGGCCCTGGGTCCTACGAGCAGTACTTC. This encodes CASRAALGTGPGSYEQYF.

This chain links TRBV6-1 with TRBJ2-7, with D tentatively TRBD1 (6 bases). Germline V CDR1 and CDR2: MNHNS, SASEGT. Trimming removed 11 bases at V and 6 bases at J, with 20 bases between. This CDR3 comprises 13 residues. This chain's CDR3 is CAHRDPAFGEQYF. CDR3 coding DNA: TGTGCCCACAGGGACCCGGCCTTCGGCGAGCAGTACTTC.

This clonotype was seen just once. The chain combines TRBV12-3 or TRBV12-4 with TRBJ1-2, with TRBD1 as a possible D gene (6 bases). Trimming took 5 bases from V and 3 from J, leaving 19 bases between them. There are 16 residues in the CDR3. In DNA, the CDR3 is TGTGCCAGCAGTAAGGACCCGATGGGGACATACTATGGCTACACCTTC. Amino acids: CASSKDPMGTYYGYTF.

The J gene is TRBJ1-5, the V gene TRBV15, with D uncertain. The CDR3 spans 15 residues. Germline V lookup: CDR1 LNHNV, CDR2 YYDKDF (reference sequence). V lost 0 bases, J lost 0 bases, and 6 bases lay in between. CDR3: CATSRDLSSNQPQHF. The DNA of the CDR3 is TGTGCCACCAGCAGAGATCTTAGTAGCAATCAGCCCCAGCATTTT.

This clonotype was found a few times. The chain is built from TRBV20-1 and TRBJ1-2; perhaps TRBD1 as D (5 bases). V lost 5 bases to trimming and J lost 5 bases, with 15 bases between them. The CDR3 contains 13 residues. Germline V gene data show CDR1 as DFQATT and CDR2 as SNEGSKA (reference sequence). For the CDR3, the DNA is TGCAGTGCTTACGGGACCGATTCGTATGGCTACACCTTC. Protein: CSAYGTDSYGYTF.